The TCR beta chain under discussion was sequenced for a study of blood T cell repertoires in COVID-19. Study at large: The study drew acute and convalescent COVID-19 samples from the United States, Italy and Spain. PBMCs, B-cell-depleted T cells, or T cells were the source of the cDNA or gDNA that made up the material.

Assay used: immunoSEQ multiplex PCR; TCRdb lists only in-frame clones, some missing. The table records about 81,000 clones, approximately 80% of them present only once. V shed 1 base and J shed 2 bases, with 12 bases lying between them. Germline CDR1 is MGHRA and CDR2 is YSYEKL. The CDR3 has 16 amino acids. The V call is TRBV4-1, the J call TRBJ2-1, with D maybe TRBD1 (5 bases). Source material: peripheral blood. This clonotype originated in a human donor in a cohort sampled during active COVID-19. CDR3 protein: CASSQGPGKTYNEQFF. CDR3 DNA: TGCGCCAGCAGCCAAGGGCCAGGGAAGACCTACAATGAGCAGTTCTTC.